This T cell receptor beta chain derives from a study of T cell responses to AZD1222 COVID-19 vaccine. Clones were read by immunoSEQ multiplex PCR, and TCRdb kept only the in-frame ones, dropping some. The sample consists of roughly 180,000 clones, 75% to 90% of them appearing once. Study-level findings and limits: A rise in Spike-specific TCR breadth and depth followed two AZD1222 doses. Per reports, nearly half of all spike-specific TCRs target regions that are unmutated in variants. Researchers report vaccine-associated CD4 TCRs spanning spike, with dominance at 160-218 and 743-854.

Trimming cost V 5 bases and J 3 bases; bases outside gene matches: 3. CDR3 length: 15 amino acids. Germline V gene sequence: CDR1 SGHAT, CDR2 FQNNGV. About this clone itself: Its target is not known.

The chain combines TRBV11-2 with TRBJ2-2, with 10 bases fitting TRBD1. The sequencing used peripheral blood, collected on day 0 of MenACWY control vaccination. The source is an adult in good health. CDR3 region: CASSRGTGDTGELFF. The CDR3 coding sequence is TGTGCCAGCAGCCGCGGGACAGGGGACACCGGGGAGCTGTTTTTT.